The 11 T cell receptor beta chains in this list originate from one sample, sequenced in a study of prognosis after radiotherapy for stage I lung cancer (dated by TCRdb to about 2021). For sequencing, an Illumina HiSeq 3000 was employed. The TCR beta CDR3 region was amplified from genomic DNA by two rounds of multiplex PCR. The first PCR round used primers specific to each TRBV and TRBJ gene, and the primer sequences were filed in Chinese patent CN105087789A. The public reads were reprocessed in TCRdb via fastp at Q25 and MiXCR, keeping in-frame beta chains. Entries that share a CDR3 protein sequence are merged under the most common genes and DNA. This sample is represented by some 60,000 distinct CDR3 sequences; 26% of them were singletons. The ten largest clones capture around 8.1% of the sample. The specimen comprised PBMCs, sampled before or after stereotactic body radiation therapy (not recorded which). These receptors came from a donor over 45 with non-small cell lung cancer.

This clonotype was seen many times. The CDR3: CASRGFYPYEQYF. The CDR3 nucleotides are TGTGCCAGCAGAGGATTCTATCCCTACGAGCAGTACTTC. The chain uses TRBV6-1 and TRBJ2-7; D unresolved. Germline CDR1 and CDR2: MNHNS and SASEGT. The CDR3 consists of 13 residues. The V end lost 6 bases, the J end lost 2 bases, and 11 bases lay between the germline ends.

The chain uses TRBV6-2 or TRBV6-3 and TRBJ2-3, with unresolved D. Per the germline V gene, CDR1 is MNHEY and CDR2 is SVGEGT. V lost 7 bases, J lost 1 base, and 9 bases lay in between. This CDR3 has 13 residues. CDR3 amino acids: CASIPPGTDTQYF. The CDR3 DNA reads TGTGCCAGCATCCCCCCCGGCACAGATACGCAGTATTTT.

On this clonotype itself: It differs at one base from a far larger clone, so likely a read error. The rearrangement uses TRBV4-3 and TRBJ2-7; D perhaps matches TRBD1 (7 bases). The CDR3 runs to 15 residues. Germline assignment: CDR1 LGHNA and CDR2 YSLEER. The CDR3 sequence is CASSAPEGASYVQYF. The CDR3 DNA reads as TGCGCCAGCAGTGCACCGGAGGGGGCCTCCTACGTGCAGTACTTC.

This clonotype was seen more than once but under ten times. Just one base apart from a much larger clone, this may be a read error. The gene calls are TRBV20-1 and TRBJ1-5, with no clear D. Trimming shortened V by 0 bases and J by 8 bases, and 11 bases separated the two germline ends. This CDR3 is built from 13 residues. Germline lookup yields CDR1 DFQATT and CDR2 SNEGSKA (reference sequence). The CDR3 region has the DNA TGCAGTGCTAGAGACGTAGGCGGGGAGCCCCAGCATTTT. Amino acids: CSARDVGGEPQHF.

Points on this clonotype: An end of the junction differs from the germline gene, which may be a read error. The J gene is TRBJ2-5, the V gene TRBV19; D might be TRBD1 or TRBD2, each matching 7 bases. The germline V gene encodes CDR1 LNHDA and CDR2 SQIVND (reference sequence). The CDR3 is 14 amino acids. The CDR3 reads CASSAGDSQGTQYF. The CDR3 DNA follows: TGTGCCAGTAGTGCGGGGGACAGCCAAGGGACCCAGTACTTC.

This clonotype has ten or more counts. The V call is TRBV20-1, the J call TRBJ2-7, with 8 nucleotides matching TRBD1. Unmatched junction bases numbered 5, after V lost 3 bases and J lost 4 bases. The germline V gene has CDR1 DFQATT and CDR2 SNEGSKA (reference sequence). The CDR3 covers 13 residues. CDR3 in amino acids: CSARDRALYEQYF. DNA of the CDR3: TGCAGTGCTAGGGACAGGGCTCTGTACGAGCAGTACTTC.

On this clonotype: The CDR3 carries no conserved terminal phenylalanine or tryptophan, so it likely arises from a read error. The DNA is left out, because the CDR3 cannot be placed on it with certainty; the CDR3 is given as TCRdb lists it. The genes are TRBV7-9 and TRBJ1-2; the table's TRBD1 call for D was not verified on the DNA. CDR1 is SEHNR and CDR2 is FQNEAQ in the germline V gene (reference sequence). The CDR3 is made up of 15 amino acids, end residues included. The CDR3: CASSSGGRGNYGYNL.

The chain carries TRBV6-1 and TRBJ2-3; either TRBD1 or TRBD2 may fit D (5 bases each). Germline-derived CDR1 and CDR2 are MNHNS and SASEGT. The CDR3 runs 17 residues. The V end lost 5 bases, the J end lost 5 bases, and 23 bases lay between the germline ends. The CDR3 protein is CASSPLLGTSVGDTQYF. Here the CDR3 DNA reads TGTGCCAGCAGTCCCCTACTAGGGACCTCCGTGGGAGATACGCAGTATTTT.

Concerning this clonotype itself: This is likely an artifact of a read error, given a far larger clone one base away. This chain connects TRBV6-8 to TRBJ1-5; the D is unclear. Per germline, CDR1 MNHGY and CDR2 SAAAGT. The CDR3 is 13 amino acids. Trimming removed 8 bases at V and 7 bases at J, with 15 bases between. The CDR3 nucleotides read TGTGCCAGCCAGTGGAACCCCAGCCAGCCCCAGCATTTT. Translated, it gives CASQWNPSQPQHF.

This clonotype was seen many times. Here the CDR3 reads CASSNHDSSTVYEQYF. CDR3 coding DNA: TGTGCCAGTAGTAATCATGACAGCTCTACCGTTTACGAGCAGTACTTC. The rearrangement links TRBV19 to TRBJ2-7; maybe TRBD1 (5 bases). Trimming left V 4 bases short and J 4 bases short, with 20 bases between. From germline, CDR1 is LNHDA and CDR2 SQIVND (reference sequence). This CDR3 has 16 amino acids.

This clonotype was found many times. The rearrangement joins TRBV25-1 to TRBJ2-3; D remains unclear. This CDR3 has 13 residues. Trimming shortened V by 5 bases and J by 6 bases, and 12 bases separated the two germline ends. Germline CDR1 is MGHDK and CDR2 is SYGVNS. The CDR3 is CASSLLPYDTQYF. The CDR3 DNA follows: TGTGCCAGCAGTCTCCTTCCATACGATACGCAGTATTTT.